These T cell receptor beta chains were read from a single sample in a study of cytomegalovirus exposure and HLA in healthy donors. TCRdb's table, derived via immunoSEQ multiplex PCR, lists solely in-frame clones and lacks some. The sample has roughly 200,000 clones, around 89% seen once. The sequenced sample was PBMCs. The receptors shown here come from a woman under 30 in good health and CMV-seronegative. CDR3s include the opening cysteine and the closing phenylalanine or tryptophan. A D gene is named only where the DNA matches it firmly. Clone size appears in some rows only: once, few, many, or a class for an expanded clone.

j_gene: TRBJ2-7; d_gene: TRBD2; v_gene: TRBV6-5; abundance: few; CDR3nt: TGTGCCAGCAGTCTAATTAGCGGGGGGGCCTACGAGCAGTACTTC; CDR3aa: CASSLISGGAYEQYF
j_gene: TRBJ2-7; d_gene: NA; v_gene: TRBV7-2; abundance: NA; CDR3nt: TGTGCCAGCAGCTTTCAGCTGGGCCACGAGCAGTACTTC; CDR3aa: CASSFQLGHEQYF
j_gene: TRBJ1-1; d_gene: NA; v_gene: TRBV7-9; abundance: few; CDR3nt: TGTGCCAGCAGCTTAGGAGCGAACACTGAAGCTTTCTTT; CDR3aa: CASSLGANTEAFF
j_gene: TRBJ2-1; d_gene: TRBD1; v_gene: TRBV10-2; abundance: NA; CDR3nt: TGCGCCAGCAGTGGGCCGGGACAGGGTCTTGTGGGTGAGCAGTTCTTC; CDR3aa: CASSGPGQGLVGEQFF
j_gene: TRBJ2-1; d_gene: NA; v_gene: TRBV5-4; abundance: NA; CDR3nt: TGTGCCAGCAGCTTGAAGGGAGGCAATGAGCAGTTCTTC; CDR3aa: CASSLKGGNEQFF
j_gene: TRBJ2-3; d_gene: TRBD2; v_gene: TRBV10-3; abundance: once; CDR3nt: TGTGCCATCAGGAGGAGGGCGGGGGAAGATACGCAGTATTTT; CDR3aa: CAIRRRAGEDTQYF
j_gene: TRBJ1-1; d_gene: NA; v_gene: TRBV19; abundance: NA; CDR3nt: TGTGCCAGTAATCCATACATGAACACTGAAGCTTTCTTT; CDR3aa: CASNPYMNTEAFF
j_gene: TRBJ1-5; d_gene: TRBD1; v_gene: TRBV19; abundance: NA; CDR3nt: TGTGCCAGTAGGACGGACAGGGGGTTTCGGCAGCCCCAGCATTTT; CDR3aa: CASRTDRGFRQPQHF
j_gene: TRBJ1-3; d_gene: NA; v_gene: TRBV25-1; abundance: NA; CDR3nt: TGTGCCAGCAGTGTGGCAGGCTCTGGAAACACCATATATTTT; CDR3aa: CASSVAGSGNTIYF
j_gene: TRBJ2-1; d_gene: NA; v_gene: TRBV7-2; abundance: NA; CDR3nt: TGTGCCAGCAGCTTACAGGCAGGGCCTATCTCCTCCTACAATGAGCAGTTCTTC; CDR3aa: CASSLQAGPISSYNEQFF
j_gene: TRBJ2-2; d_gene: TRBD2; v_gene: TRBV7-9; abundance: NA; CDR3nt: TGTGCCAGCAGCCGCCGGGGACTAGCGGGGGAGACCGGGGAGCTGTTTTTT; CDR3aa: CASSRRGLAGETGELFF